The present entry profiles one T cell receptor (beta chain) with its context. Its cognate antigen is unknown. With 60 Vbeta and 13 Jbeta primers, the PCR was carried out. The protocol was immunoSEQ multiplex PCR, while the TCRdb copy is restricted to in-frame clones and leaves out a portion. This table lists under 200,000 clones. This entry is derived from a study of cytomegalovirus exposure and HLA in healthy donors. Overall study results and limits: A later analysis showed HLA-associated TCR beta chains outstripping equally common others in clonal expansion. Among the CMV-associated chains, a few were confirmed in vitro as specific for CMV antigens. Researchers had no immune exposure information except CMV serostatus available.

The length of the CDR3 is 15 residues. CDR1 and CDR2 from the germline V gene are SGHAT and FQDESV (reference sequence). V shed 1 base and J 2 bases; nucleotides not matched to a gene: 2. The receptor was derived from a man aged 25 to 40 in good health and CMV-seronegative. The sequencing input was PBMCs. The V gene is TRBV11-1, the J gene TRBJ2-1, with 7 positions matching TRBD2. The CDR3 region is CASSLEREAYNEQFF. Written as DNA, the CDR3 is TGTGCCAGCAGCTTAGAGCGGGAAGCCTACAATGAGCAGTTCTTC.